This T cell receptor beta chain originates from a study of blood T cell repertoires in COVID-19. V lost 4 bases and J lost 5, with 10 bases in between. This CDR3 spans 13 amino acids. Germline values: CDR1 SGDLS, CDR2 YYNGEE. Produced via immunoSEQ multiplex PCR; TCRdb's table is partial and in-frame only. This table holds some 130,000 clones, about 89% found once. This sequence joins TRBV9 and TRBJ1-5; D is unresolved. The specimen was peripheral blood. This receptor was obtained from a woman in her sixties or seventies with COVID-19, enrolled during active disease. The CDR3 DNA follows: TGTGCCAGCAGCACCAGGAACGATCAGCCCCAGCATTTT. Protein: CASSTRNDQPQHF.